Presented here are 25 T cell receptor beta chains from one specimen sequenced in a study of cytomegalovirus exposure and HLA in healthy donors. The PCR used 60 Vbeta and 13 Jbeta primers. Assay used: immunoSEQ multiplex PCR; TCRdb lists only in-frame clones, some missing. Among 90,000 to 130,000 clones, about four fifths were seen once, and the ten largest hold 4.8%. Sequenced material: PBMCs. All receptors derive from a man younger than 40 in good health and CMV-seropositive.

This clone was counted a few times. In nucleotides, the CDR3 is TGTGCCAGCAGCCCGGGACAGGGGTCGGGGCAGTACTTC. The encoded protein is CASSPGQGSGQYF. This rearrangement joins TRBV7-9 to TRBJ2-7; 10 positions agree with TRBD1. The germline CDR1 and CDR2 sequences are SEHNR and FQNEAQ (reference sequence). After removal of 5 bases from V and 9 bases from J, the junction contained 7 bases not matched to a gene. This CDR3 is 13 amino acids long.

The chain couples TRBV7-6 to TRBJ1-1; a weak D match, TRBD1 (5 bases). Germline V lookup: CDR1 SGHVS, CDR2 FNYEAQ. V was cut by 2 bases and J by 4 bases, with 14 bases left in between. The CDR3 runs to 15 residues. CDR3 DNA: TGTGCCAGCAGCTTAATCGGGGGTTTGGGCACTGAAGCTTTCTTT. It specifies CASSLIGGLGTEAFF.

The rearrangement links TRBV13 to TRBJ1-1; D gene uncertain. This CDR3 is 12 amino acids long. Germline V lookup: CDR1 PRHDT, CDR2 FYEKMQ (reference sequence). Trimming cost V 1 base and J 6 bases, with 6 bases left between them. The CDR3 DNA is TGTGCCAGCAGCTTAGCAGGCCCTGAAGCTTTCTTT. Protein product: CASSLAGPEAFF. Full variable domain (missing parts from reference TRBV13 and TRBJ1-1): AAGVIQSPRHLIKEKRETATLKCYPIPRHDTVYWYQQGPGQDPQFLISFYEKMQSDKGSIPDRFSAQQFSDYHSELNMSSLELGDSALYFCASSLAGPEAFFGQGTRLTVV.

V and J are TRBV30 and TRBJ2-7; 7 bases align to TRBD1. Germline CDR1 GTSNPN, CDR2 SVGIG (reference sequence). V lost 2 bases and J lost 6; bases outside the gene matches: 7. This CDR3 is built from 13 residues. CDR3 protein: CAWSHSPGGEQYF. The CDR3 nucleotides are TGTGCCTGGAGTCACTCCCCAGGGGGCGAGCAGTACTTC.

The chain is built from TRBV29-1 and TRBJ2-3; a possible D gene is TRBD2 (6 bases). The CDR3 consists of 12 residues. V was pared by 3 bases and J by 4 bases, with 8 bases between. CDR1 and CDR2 from the germline V gene are SQVTM and ANQGSEA. CDR3 loop: CSVEEGADTQYF. For the CDR3, the DNA is TGCAGCGTTGAGGAGGGAGCAGATACGCAGTATTTT.

This chain links TRBV6-5 with TRBJ1-1; maybe TRBD1 (5 bases). The CDR3 totals 13 residues. V gave up 7 bases and J gave up 10 bases, with 19 bases separating them. Germline CDR1 and CDR2: MNHEY and SVGAGI. The CDR3 DNA reads TGTGCCAGCAAGAAACCGGGACTTTCACGAGCTTTCTTT. This gives the protein CASKKPGLSRAFF.

In this sample, this clone turned up once. V is TRBV6-1 and J is TRBJ2-5, with 7 bases fitting TRBD1. The J call may not be correct, given that the DNA end is closer to TRBJ2-7. From germline, CDR1 is MNHNS and CDR2 SASEGT. There are 14 residues in the CDR3. The DNA for the CDR3 is TGTGCCAGCAGCGACAGGGTCGGGATAGACGAGCAGTACTTC. It is translated as CASSDRVGIDEQYF.

The V call is TRBV9, the J call TRBJ2-3, with TRBD2 matching over 10 bases. The length of the CDR3 is 15 residues. Trimming took 3 bases from V and 1 from J; bases not matched to a gene: 2. Germline CDR1 reads SGDLS; CDR2 reads YYNGEE. Here the CDR3 reads CASSGTSGRTDTQYF. The CDR3 coding sequence is TGTGCCAGCAGCGGGACTAGCGGTCGCACAGATACGCAGTATTTT.

To note about this clone: The sample has other DNA sequences that encode this CDR3 too. The chain is built from TRBV2 and TRBJ2-5; TRBD2 aligns across 9 bases. Germline CDR1 reads SNHLY; CDR2 reads FYNNEI. The CDR3 is made up of 15 amino acids. J gave up 3 bases and V 4 bases, and 6 bases lay outside the gene matches. CDR3 sequence reads: CASSGLAGAEETQYF. The CDR3 nucleotides are TGTGCCAGCAGTGGATTAGCGGGGGCTGAAGAGACCCAGTACTTC.

The chain links TRBV7-2 to TRBJ1-4, with TRBD1 matching over 10 bases. The CDR3 is 16 amino acids. V lost 4 bases to trimming and J lost 8 bases; unmatched junction nucleotides: 10. Germline CDR1 and CDR2: SGHTA and FQGNSA. The CDR3 here is CASSSDRQGAIEKLFF. CDR3 in DNA: TGTGCCAGCAGCTCGGACCGACAGGGGGCAATCGAAAAACTGTTTTTT.

This clone was seen a handful of times. V is TRBV10-1 and J is TRBJ1-1, with D unclear. V was shortened by 0 bases and J by 2 bases, with 13 bases between the two germline ends. The V gene's germline CDR1 is WNHNN and CDR2 SYGVQD (reference sequence). The CDR3 runs 16 residues. The CDR3 region is CASSESMKRVNTEAFF. In nucleotides, the CDR3 is TGCGCCAGCAGTGAGTCGATGAAAAGAGTCAACACTGAAGCTTTCTTT.

This sequence joins TRBV2 and TRBJ2-1, with 8 bases aligning to TRBD2. The CDR3 has 14 residues. Germline CDR1 SNHLY, CDR2 FYNNEI. Losses at the gene ends were 6 bases for V and 8 bases for J; bases not matched to a gene: 9. CDR3 coding DNA: TGTGCCAGCAGCCCCGCGGGAGGCCCATATGAGCAGTTCTTC. It encodes CASSPAGGPYEQFF.

The genes are TRBV28 and TRBJ2-1; 12 bases are a match to TRBD1. Per the germline V gene, CDR1 is MDHEN and CDR2 is SYDVKM. The CDR3 extends over 13 amino acids. The CDR3 DNA reads as TGTTCTAGCGGGGACAGGGGGCACAATGAGCAGTTCTTC. This gives the protein CSSGDRGHNEQFF.

This sequence joins TRBV5-6 and TRBJ2-5; 7 bases align to TRBD2. Germline CDR1 reads SGHDT; CDR2 reads YYEEEE. The V gene end was trimmed by 4 bases and the J gene end by 4 bases; junction bases not matched to a gene: 10. CDR3 length equals 15 residues. DNA of the CDR3: TGTGCCAGCAGCGCCGGGTCAACGGGAGGAGAGACCCAGTACTTC. This gives the protein CASSAGSTGGETQYF. Full variable domain (missing parts from reference TRBV5-6 and TRBJ2-5): DAGVTQSPTHLIKTRGQQVTLRCSPKSGHDTVSWYQQALGQGPQFIFQYYEEEERQRGNFPDRFSGHQFPNYSSELNVNALLLGDSALYLCASSAGSTGGETQYFGPGTRLLVL.

Here the CDR3 DNA reads TGTGCCATCTCGACAGGTTCTAACTATGGCTACACCTTC. Protein product: CAISTGSNYGYTF. The chain uses TRBV10-3 and TRBJ1-2; possibly TRBD1 for D (6 bases). CDR1 ENHRY and CDR2 SYGVKD come from the germline V gene. The CDR3 is 13 residues long. Trimming cost V 8 bases and J 0 bases, with 10 bases left between them.

Notes on this clone: A much larger clone lies a single base off, so this may be a read error. The chain is built from TRBV5-1 and TRBJ1-6; D call uncertain. V lost 0 bases and J lost 4, with 5 bases in between. CDR3 length equals 14 residues. Germline CDR1 reads SGHRS; CDR2 reads YFSETQ. The CDR3 reads CASSLEQYNSPLHF. The CDR3 DNA follows: TGCGCCAGCAGCTTGGAACAGTATAATTCACCCCTCCACTTT.

Details on this clone: One junction end does not reproduce the germline sequence, and a read error may be involved. The chain joins TRBV7-9 to TRBJ1-2; D call uncertain. This CDR3 comprises 15 residues. The germline V gene has CDR1 SEHNR and CDR2 FQNEAQ (reference sequence). CDR3 protein: CSSSLVTGANYGYTF. The CDR3 bases are TGTTCCAGCAGCTTAGTAACGGGAGCTAACTATGGCTACACCTTC.

This chain uses TRBV19 with TRBJ2-1; D is possibly TRBD2 (5 bases). Between the trimmed V and J ends, which lost 3 bases and 9 bases, there was a span of 9 bases. Germline values: CDR1 LNHDA, CDR2 SQIVND (reference sequence). The CDR3 sequence is 12 residues long. The CDR3 sequence is CASSITGSEQFF. The CDR3 nucleotides are TGTGCCAGTAGTATCACGGGGTCTGAGCAGTTCTTC.

The chain employs TRBV5-1 and TRBJ2-5; the D gene is possibly TRBD1 (6 bases). This CDR3 has 16 amino acids. Trimming cost V 0 bases and J 1 base, with 13 bases left between them. Germline V gives CDR1 SGHRS, CDR2 YFSETQ. The CDR3 loop reads CASSLAGALIQETQYF. DNA for the CDR3: TGCGCCAGCAGCTTGGCAGGGGCGTTAATCCAAGAGACCCAGTACTTC.

The chain couples TRBV7-2 to TRBJ1-2, with D hard to call. Germline-derived CDR1 and CDR2 are SGHTA and FQGNSA. The CDR3 runs 15 residues. V lost 6 bases and J lost 7, with 21 bases in between. The DNA for the CDR3 is TGTGCCAGCAGAGAAGGCCACACGGGGTCAGGTGGCTACACCTTC. Amino acid sequence: CASREGHTGSGGYTF.

The chain combines TRBV6-5 with TRBJ2-2, with 7 bases matching TRBD1. Germline V gene sequence: CDR1 MNHEY, CDR2 SVGAGI. V shed 5 bases and J 9 bases; nucleotides not matched to a gene: 9. This CDR3 has 14 amino acids. CDR3 sequence (DNA): TGTGCCAGCAGTATTAACGGACAGGTCCGGGAGCTGTTTTTT. This encodes CASSINGQVRELFF.

The chain recombines TRBV10-2 with TRBJ2-5, with D possibly TRBD1 on 5 matching bases. This CDR3 region has 18 residues. V lost 4 bases, J lost 2 bases, and 23 bases lay in between. CDR1 is WSHSY and CDR2 is SAAADI in the germline V gene. The CDR3 is CASSGSSSYRTRQETQYF. CDR3 nucleotides: TGCGCCAGCAGTGGATCATCGAGCTACAGGACGAGACAAGAGACCCAGTACTTC.

The rearrangement joins TRBV10-2 to TRBJ2-5; possible D gene TRBD1, 6 bases. This CDR3 region has 15 residues. V lost 6 bases to trimming and J lost 5 bases, with 19 bases between them. Germline CDR1 is WSHSY and CDR2 is SAAADI. The CDR3 protein is CASRPFQGFGETQYF. The CDR3 nucleotides are TGCGCCAGCAGACCATTCCAGGGGTTTGGGGAGACCCAGTACTTC.

This clone was detected only a few times. The genes are TRBV28 and TRBJ1-2; TRBD1 matches 8 bases. The CDR3 spans 14 residues. V was pared by 6 bases and J by 5 bases, with 8 bases of the junction left unmatched. Germline values: CDR1 MDHEN, CDR2 SYDVKM. The CDR3 DNA reads as TGTGCCAGCAGCGACCCACAGGGGGGGTATGGCTACACCTTC. This gives the protein CASSDPQGGYGYTF.

This rearrangement joins TRBV7-3 to TRBJ2-2; D possibly corresponds to TRBD2 (5 bases). The germline V gene has CDR1 SGHTA and CDR2 FQGTGA. With 5 bases removed from V and 4 bases from J, the gap between germline ends came to 5 bases. There are 12 residues in the CDR3. CDR3 in amino acids: CASSRGTGELFF. CDR3 in DNA: TGTGCCAGCAGCCGGGGCACCGGGGAGCTGTTTTTT.